This passage covers 29 T cell receptor beta chains from one sample sequenced in a study of blood T cell repertoires in COVID-19. Clones were sequenced by immunoSEQ multiplex PCR, and TCRdb holds only the in-frame ones, with some missing. The sample records about 150,000 clones, roughly 83% being singletons. The sequenced sample consisted of peripheral blood. The receptors derive from a man between 18 and 35 years old with active or convalescent COVID-19.

This rearrangement joins TRBV18 to TRBJ2-1; 7 bases are a match to TRBD1. The CDR3 covers 15 residues. The V and J ends lost 2 bases and 2 bases, in that order; junction bases with no gene match: 3. Germline CDR1 reads KGHSH; CDR2 reads LQKENI. CDR3 sequence reads: CASSPAGTAYNEQFF. DNA for the CDR3: TGTGCCAGCTCACCAGCAGGGACAGCCTACAATGAGCAGTTCTTC.

This rearrangement joins TRBV19 to TRBJ1-6; the D gene is possibly TRBD1 (5 bases). The V end was cut by 5 bases, the J end by 5 bases, with 13 bases between. Germline CDR1 LNHDA, CDR2 SQIVND (reference sequence). CDR3 size: 15 residues. Here the CDR3 DNA reads TGTGCCAGTAGTGATCGACAGTGGGATAATTCACCCCTCCACTTT. It encodes CASSDRQWDNSPLHF.

This clone was counted once. This chain's CDR3 is CASSSWSGRGYEQYF. CDR3 bases: TGTGCCAGCAGTTCATGGAGCGGGAGGGGCTACGAGCAGTACTTC. This chain links TRBV25-1 with TRBJ2-7; TRBD2 agrees at 10 bases. J was trimmed by 3 bases and V by 5 bases; bases with no gene match: 7. The CDR3 covers 15 residues. Germline-derived CDR1 and CDR2 are MGHDK and SYGVNS.

The chain is built from TRBV4-1 and TRBJ1-3; TRBD1 aligns across 8 bases. The V gene's germline CDR1 is MGHRA and CDR2 YSYEKL. V was clipped by 5 bases and J by 2 bases; unmatched bases: 5. This CDR3 is 15 amino acids long. CDR3 DNA: TGCGCCAGCAGCAACTTCAGGGGGCCTGGAAACACCATATATTTT. Translating it yields CASSNFRGPGNTIYF.

This clone occurred a few times. CDR3 sequence: CASSLAGQGNSPLHF. CDR3 coding DNA: TGCGCCAGCAGCTTGGCCGGGCAGGGAAATTCACCCCTCCACTTT. The rearrangement joins TRBV5-1 to TRBJ1-6, with D possibly TRBD1 on 5 matching bases. This CDR3 contains 15 residues. V lost 0 bases and J lost 7, with 11 bases in between. From germline, CDR1 is SGHRS and CDR2 YFSETQ.

This clone was detected only once. The rearrangement links TRBV25-1 to TRBJ2-2, with D perhaps matching TRBD2 (6 bases). Trimming shortened V by 7 bases and J by 0 bases, and 12 bases separated the two germline ends. The CDR3 runs to 15 residues. Germline CDR1 MGHDK, CDR2 SYGVNS. CDR3 protein: CASMAGSSNTGELFF. Written as DNA, the CDR3 is TGTGCCAGCATGGCCGGGAGCTCGAACACCGGGGAGCTGTTTTTT.

The chain couples TRBV21-1 to TRBJ2-7; TRBD2 reflects the table's D call only, with no check against the DNA. TRBV21-1 corresponds to a pseudogene. This CDR3 comprises 17 residues. This chain's CDR3 is CASSNPLTSGRTAWVHF. CDR3 nucleotides: TGTGCCAGCAGCAACCCCCTGACTAGCGGGAGAACTGCGTGGGTCCACTTC.

This chain links TRBV7-2 with TRBJ2-7; 11 positions agree with TRBD2. The CDR3 has 15 amino acids. Germline V gene lookup returns CDR1 SGHTA and CDR2 FQGNSA. The junction had 6 bases not matched to a gene; V was cut back by 3 bases and J by 5 bases. CDR3 region: CASSLLTSGTHEQYF. CDR3 coding DNA: TGTGCCAGCAGCTTGCTGACTAGCGGGACCCACGAGCAGTACTTC.

The rearrangement joins TRBV5-1 to TRBJ2-5; 7 bases map to TRBD1. The trim removed 7 bases at V and 8 bases at J, leaving 14 bases unmatched. The CDR3 runs to 14 residues. Per germline, CDR1 SGHRS and CDR2 YFSETQ. The CDR3 DNA sequence: TGCGCCAGCGCTGCTTCACAGGGGATGGTCACCCAGTACTTC. It is translated as CASAASQGMVTQYF.

The sample holds a few counts of this clone. The chain combines TRBV6-2 or TRBV6-3 with TRBJ1-2; possibly TRBD1 for D (6 bases). Looked up from germline, CDR1 is MNHEY and CDR2 is SVGEGT. The CDR3 is 18 amino acids. The V end was cut by 0 bases, the J end by 0 bases, with 17 bases between. The CDR3 sequence is CASSYSPQTGPANYGYTF. Here the CDR3 DNA reads TGTGCCAGCAGTTACTCCCCTCAGACAGGACCTGCTAACTATGGCTACACCTTC.

The chain couples TRBV10-3 to TRBJ1-2, with 9 bases fitting TRBD1. This CDR3 has 14 amino acids. Losses at the gene ends were 10 bases for V and 2 bases for J; bases not matched to a gene: 8. From germline, CDR1 is ENHRY and CDR2 SYGVKD. The CDR3 spells CATAGTGTNYGYTF. Written as DNA, the CDR3 is TGTGCCACTGCCGGGACAGGGACCAACTATGGCTACACCTTC.

This clone was observed once. The rearrangement uses TRBV7-8 and TRBJ2-1, with D possibly matching TRBD2 (6 bases). Germline loops: CDR1 SGHVS, CDR2 FQNEAQ. Trimming took off 5 bases at V and 3 bases at J, with 41 bases between the two ends. This CDR3 has 24 amino acids. CDR3 in DNA: TGTGCCAGCAGCCCTAGCTCACCGACCGGTGGCACAATCTTCTGGGAGGTACTCTACAATGAGCAGTTCTTC. Residues: CASSPSSPTGGTIFWEVLYNEQFF.

The chain combines TRBV6-4 with TRBJ2-3; maybe TRBD2 (5 bases). Germline V gives CDR1 MRHNA, CDR2 SNTAGT. Deletions cut 10 bases from V and 2 bases from J, with 13 bases between. The CDR3 is 13 residues long. The CDR3 protein is CATRRTDTDTQYF. The CDR3 DNA reads TGTGCCACCAGACGGACTGACACAGATACGCAGTATTTT.

Only a few counts were recorded for this clone. The rearrangement uses TRBV6-5 and TRBJ1-6, with D possibly being TRBD1 (5 bases). Deletions cut 7 bases from V and 5 bases from J, with 15 bases between. CDR3 length: 15 amino acids. In germline, CDR1 is MNHEY, CDR2 SVGAGI. CDR3 bases: TGTGCCAGCAAGATGGGGGGATCTAATAATTCACCCCTCCACTTT. It specifies CASKMGGSNNSPLHF.

This clone was counted a single time. CDR3 sequence: CASSRDDRGNYGYTF. In nucleotides, the CDR3 is TGTGCCAGCAGCAGAGACGACAGGGGTAACTATGGCTACACCTTC. This sequence joins TRBV6-6 and TRBJ1-2, with 8 bases lining up with TRBD1. Per germline, CDR1 MNHNY and CDR2 SVGAGI (reference sequence). The length of the CDR3 is 15 residues. Trimming cost V 6 bases and J 1 base; bases outside gene matches: 7.

In this sample, this clone turned up once. The chain recombines TRBV4-2 with TRBJ2-1, with TRBD2 identical over 13 bases. The trim removed 0 bases at V and 7 bases at J, leaving 6 bases unmatched. Germline V lookup: CDR1 LGHNA, CDR2 YNFKEQ. The CDR3 has 17 residues. The CDR3 is CASSQDIGTSGDNEQFF. The CDR3 nucleotides are TGTGCCAGCAGCCAAGATATCGGGACTAGCGGGGATAATGAGCAGTTCTTC.

The rearrangement links TRBV11-2 to TRBJ2-5, with D possibly being TRBD1 (7 bases). The CDR3 length is 16 residues. Germline V lookup: CDR1 SGHAT, CDR2 FQNNGV. V lost 2 bases to trimming and J lost 2 bases, with 15 bases between them. CDR3 DNA: TGTGCCAGCAGCTTAAACGGCAGGGGGGTACAAGAGACCCAGTACTTC. Its protein product is CASSLNGRGVQETQYF.

This clone was seen only a few times. The chain joins TRBV3-1 (or the pseudogene TRBV3-2) to TRBJ2-2, with 8 bases aligning to TRBD1. Germline trimming cut 3 bases from V and 5 bases from J; bases unmatched to any gene: 5. From germline, CDR1 is LGHDT and CDR2 YNNKEL (reference sequence). The CDR3 spans 15 residues. The chain's CDR3 is CASSQRTGMTGELFF. DNA for the CDR3: TGTGCCAGCAGCCAGAGGACAGGGATGACCGGGGAGCTGTTTTTT.

The chain joins TRBV28 to TRBJ1-5, with D tentatively TRBD1 (5 bases). Germline V CDR1 and CDR2: MDHEN, SYDVKM. The CDR3 sequence is 13 residues long. Trimming removed 6 bases at V and 4 bases at J, with 10 bases between. The CDR3 is CASRWTQNQPQHF. Here the CDR3 DNA reads TGTGCCAGCAGATGGACACAAAATCAGCCCCAGCATTTT. Supplemented by reference TRBV28 and TRBJ1-5, the full variable domain reads DVKVTQSSRYLVKRTGEKVFLECVQDMDHENMFWYRQDPGLGLRLIYFSYDVKMKEKGDIPEGYSVSREKKERFSLILESASTNQTSMYLCASRWTQNQPQHFGDGTRLSIL.

The genes are TRBV2 and TRBJ1-2, with 10 bases fitting TRBD1. Germline V gene lookup returns CDR1 SNHLY and CDR2 FYNNEI. The CDR3 length is 16 residues. The junction had 9 bases not matched to a gene; V was cut back by 6 bases and J by 2 bases. The CDR3 here is CASRPRDRGPNYGYTF. CDR3 nucleotide sequence: TGTGCCAGCAGGCCCCGGGACAGGGGACCCAACTATGGCTACACCTTC. Variable domain in full (rest from reference TRBV2 and TRBJ1-2): EPEVTQTPSHQVTQMGQEVILRCVPISNHLYFYWYRQILGQKVEFLVSFYNNEISEKSEIFDDQFSVERPDGSNFTLKIRSTKLEDSAMYFCASRPRDRGPNYGYTFGSGTRLTVV.

Regarding this clone: This same CDR3 is encoded by further DNA sequences in the sample. The chain joins TRBV6-1 to TRBJ2-1; a possible D gene is TRBD1 (6 bases). The CDR3 consists of 14 residues. Trimming removed 0 bases from V and 3 bases from J, with 6 bases in between. Germline V gene data show CDR1 as MNHNS and CDR2 as SASEGT. In DNA form, the CDR3 reads TGTGCCAGCAGTGAAGCAGGGGGCTACAATGAGCAGTTCTTC. It specifies CASSEAGGYNEQFF.

The chain uses TRBV5-6 and TRBJ1-5; D might be TRBD1 (6 bases). The germline V gene encodes CDR1 SGHDT and CDR2 YYEEEE. Trimming cost V 5 bases and J 6 bases, with 18 bases left between them. There are 15 residues in the CDR3. CDR3 DNA sequence: TGTGCCAGCAGTTCTTATAACAGGGATGGTCAGCCCCAGCATTTT. Translation gives CASSSYNRDGQPQHF.

The V gene is TRBV19, the J gene TRBJ2-7, with 8 bases fitting TRBD1. V trimming: 4 bases; J trimming: 1 base; junction bases outside the gene matches: 3. The CDR3 consists of 14 residues. CDR1 LNHDA and CDR2 SQIVND come from the germline V gene (reference sequence). CDR3 loop: CASSNDRGSYEQYF. In nucleotides, the CDR3 is TGTGCCAGTAGTAATGACAGGGGATCCTACGAGCAGTACTTC.

This clone showed up just once. The chain links TRBV6-1 to TRBJ2-5, with 9 bases fitting TRBD1. Per germline, CDR1 MNHNS and CDR2 SASEGT. V was pared by 1 base and J by 5 bases, with 2 bases of the junction left unmatched. The CDR3 loop spans 14 amino acids. The chain's CDR3 is CASSEDRGLETQYF. The CDR3 DNA reads as TGTGCCAGCAGTGAAGACAGGGGGCTGGAGACCCAGTACTTC.

The V and J genes are TRBV4-1 and TRBJ1-3; no clear D gene. Looked up from germline, CDR1 is MGHRA and CDR2 is YSYEKL. This CDR3 comprises 17 residues. Trimming cost V 5 bases and J 0 bases, with 17 bases left between them. CDR3 coding DNA: TGCGCCAGCAGCGAAGGGTCTCTGCCGGTCTCTGGAAACACCATATATTTT. Translating gives CASSEGSLPVSGNTIYF.

V gene TRBV4-2 combines with J gene TRBJ2-3; possibly TRBD2 for D (7 bases). Between the trimmed V and J ends, which lost 0 bases and 2 bases, there was a span of 9 bases. This CDR3 is built from 15 residues. Germline CDR1 LGHNA, CDR2 YNFKEQ. The CDR3 nucleotides are TGTGCCAGCAGCCAAGATGGGGGGGCCACAGATACGCAGTATTTT. It yields the protein CASSQDGGATDTQYF.

The chain links TRBV7-8 to TRBJ2-3, with 13 bases identical to TRBD2. Germline CDR1 reads SGHVS; CDR2 reads FQNEAQ. This CDR3 has 18 residues. The trim removed 0 bases at V and 6 bases at J, leaving 9 bases unmatched. CDR3 bases: TGTGCCAGCAGCTTAGCAGACGGGACTAGCGGGAATAGGGATACGCAGTATTTT. This codes for CASSLADGTSGNRDTQYF. The variable domain in full, completed from reference TRBV7-8 and TRBJ2-3, reads GAGVSQSPRYKVAKRGQDVALRCDPISGHVSLFWYQQALGQGPEFLTYFQNEAQLDKSGLPSDRFFAERPEGSVSTLKIQRTQQEDSAVYLCASSLADGTSGNRDTQYFGPGTRLTVL.

The rearrangement uses TRBV10-3 and TRBJ1-5; possibly TRBD1 for D (5 bases). Germline V gene lookup returns CDR1 ENHRY and CDR2 SYGVKD. The length of the CDR3 is 14 residues. With 3 bases removed from V and 4 bases from J, the gap between germline ends came to 10 bases. The DNA for the CDR3 is TGTGCCATCAGTGATATTGGGGGGAATCAGCCCCAGCATTTT. This gives the protein CAISDIGGNQPQHF.

The chain couples TRBV19 to TRBJ2-5, with TRBD1 identical over 8 bases. Trimming removed 5 bases from V and 2 bases from J; junction bases left unmatched: 16. This CDR3 comprises 18 residues. Germline loops: CDR1 LNHDA, CDR2 SQIVND (reference sequence). The CDR3 coding sequence is TGTGCCAGTAGTTCACTAGACAGGGGTGCCACAGAGCAAGAGACCCAGTACTTC. Translated: CASSSLDRGATEQETQYF.